One sample yielded the 12 T cell receptor beta chains listed below, sequenced in a study of T cells in Graves' hyperthyroidism and ophthalmopathy. TCR beta CDR3 sequences were amplified from RNA transcripts. HTBI primers drove first-round RT-PCR of the TCR CDR3. TCRdb called the multiplex PCR reads again in MiXCR, with one record for every CDR3 protein. Of some 400,000 distinct CDR3 sequences listed, approximately 20% are singletons. Sequencing was performed on blood. The receptors were gathered from a woman younger than 30 with Graves' hyperthyroidism.

This clonotype was seen at least ten times. The CDR3 DNA follows: TGTGCCAGCAGCGAATGGCAGGGTTCCCACGAGCAGTACTTC. It translates to CASSEWQGSHEQYF. This rearrangement joins TRBV2 to TRBJ2-7, with D maybe TRBD1 (5 bases). The CDR3 has 14 amino acids. Trimming stripped 6 bases from V and 5 bases from J, with 17 bases between. Germline V gene data show CDR1 as SNHLY and CDR2 as FYNNEI.

This clonotype was recorded many times. The chain has TRBV6-2 or TRBV6-3 and TRBJ2-7; TRBD2 agrees at 11 bases. The ends lost 7 bases at V and 1 base at J; junction bases unmatched: 15. The CDR3 extends over 18 amino acids. Germline loops: CDR1 MNHEY, CDR2 SVGEGT. In nucleotides, the CDR3 is TGTGCCAGCACCGAACTAGCGGGGGACTCCCCCCTTTCCTACGAGCAGTACTTC. As protein: CASTELAGDSPLSYEQYF.

This chain uses TRBV24-1 with TRBJ1-5; a weak D match, TRBD1 (6 bases). Germline V gene lookup returns CDR1 KGHDR and CDR2 SFDVKD. The V end lost 6 bases, the J end lost 7 bases, and 12 bases lay between the germline ends. The CDR3 totals 13 residues. The CDR3 DNA reads TGTGCCACCAGTAAAGGGGGAAAGCAGCCCCAGCATTTT. This gives the protein CATSKGGKQPQHF.

This clonotype was detected only a few times. The rearrangement joins TRBV12-3 or TRBV12-4 to TRBJ1-1; D is ambiguous. V gave up 5 bases and J gave up 0 bases, with 10 bases separating them. This CDR3 comprises 14 residues. The CDR3 DNA reads TGTGCCAGCAGTCCCGGACTCCTGAACACTGAAGCTTTCTTT. Its translation: CASSPGLLNTEAFF.

This clonotype was seen at least ten times. V is TRBV20-1 and J is TRBJ1-5, with D perhaps TRBD1 (5 bases). The germline V and J ends were trimmed by 2 bases and 1 base, with 6 bases remaining between them. The germline V gene has CDR1 DFQATT and CDR2 SNEGSKA (reference sequence). The CDR3 runs 13 residues. CDR3 sequence reads: CSARRDSNQPQHF. The CDR3 nucleotides read TGCAGTGCTAGAAGGGACAGCAATCAGCCCCAGCATTTT.

This clonotype was detected many times. One end of the junction varies from germline; a read error may be responsible. The V and J genes are TRBV27 and TRBJ2-7; 10 positions match TRBD1. CDR3 length equals 16 residues. Germline V CDR1 and CDR2: MNHEY, SMNVEV (reference sequence). This chain's CDR3 is CASGLRPGQGPYEQYF. The CDR3 DNA is TGTGCCAGCGGTTTAAGACCGGGACAGGGGCCCTACGAGCAGTACTTC.

Ten or more counts support this clonotype. The chain employs TRBV12-3 or TRBV12-4 and TRBJ1-5; the match to TRBD1 covers 7 bases. With V trimmed by 2 bases and J by 3 bases, 4 bases remained unmatched. The length of the CDR3 is 15 residues. The CDR3 bases are TGTGCCAGCAGTTTAACCGGGACAGTCAATCAGCCCCAGCATTTT. It specifies CASSLTGTVNQPQHF.

This clonotype was seen more than once but under ten times. A single base separates this from a much larger clone, so it may be a read error. The genes are TRBV12-3 or TRBV12-4 and TRBJ2-4; TRBD1 might be the D (6 bases). The CDR3 runs 14 residues. CDR3 loop: CASSLLRGKNIKYF. Written as DNA, the CDR3 is TGTGCCAGCAGTTTACTCAGGGGAAAAAACATTAAGTACTTC.

This clonotype has a count of ten or more. The chain recombines TRBV6-1 with TRBJ2-4, with D possibly matching TRBD1 (6 bases). From germline, CDR1 is MNHNS and CDR2 SASEGT. The CDR3 totals 14 residues. V lost 1 base to trimming and J lost 7 bases, with 11 bases between them. In DNA form, the CDR3 reads TGTGCCAGCAGTGAAGGGGGGACACAGAACATTCAGTACTTC. Translating it yields CASSEGGTQNIQYF.

Many counts were recorded for this clonotype. The rearrangement links TRBV11-2 to TRBJ1-2, with D unclear. CDR3 length: 15 amino acids. Germline V gives CDR1 SGHAT, CDR2 FQNNGV. V lost 4 bases to trimming and J lost 6 bases, with 18 bases between them. The CDR3 sequence is CASSSHGLVGDGYTF. CDR3 in DNA: TGTGCCAGCAGCTCCCACGGCCTCGTGGGTGATGGCTACACCTTC.

This clonotype came up a few times. The CDR3 DNA reads TGCGCCAGCAGCTGGGCGCAGGGGGCAACCGGGGAGCTGTTTTTT. Translating gives CASSWAQGATGELFF. The chain links TRBV5-1 to TRBJ2-2, with TRBD1 matching 8 bases. The CDR3 contains 15 residues. The V gene's germline CDR1 is SGHRS and CDR2 YFSETQ. Trimming took 3 bases from V and 5 from J; bases not matched to a gene: 6.

This clonotype was picked up one time. The V call is TRBV20-1, the J call TRBJ2-5; D not certain. CDR1 DFQATT and CDR2 SNEGSKA come from the germline V gene (reference sequence). Trimming took 6 bases from V and 3 from J, leaving 8 bases between them. The CDR3 sequence is 11 residues long. CDR3 residues: CSARQEETQYF. The CDR3 region has the DNA TGCAGTGCGAGACAAGAAGAGACCCAGTACTTC.